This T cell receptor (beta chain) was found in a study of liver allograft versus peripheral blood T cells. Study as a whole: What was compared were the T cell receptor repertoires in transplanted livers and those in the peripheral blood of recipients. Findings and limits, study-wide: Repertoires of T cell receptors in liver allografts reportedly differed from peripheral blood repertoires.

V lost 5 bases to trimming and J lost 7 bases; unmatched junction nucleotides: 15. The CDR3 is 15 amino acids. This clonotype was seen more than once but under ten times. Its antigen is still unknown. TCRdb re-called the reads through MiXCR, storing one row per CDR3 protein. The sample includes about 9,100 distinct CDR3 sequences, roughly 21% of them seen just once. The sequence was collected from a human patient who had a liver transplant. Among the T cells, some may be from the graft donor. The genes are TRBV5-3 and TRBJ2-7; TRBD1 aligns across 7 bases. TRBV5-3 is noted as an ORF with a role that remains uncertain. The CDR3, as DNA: TGTGCCAGAAGTTTCGGGACAGCCCGGGCGATAGAGCAGTACTTC. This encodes CARSFGTARAIEQYF.